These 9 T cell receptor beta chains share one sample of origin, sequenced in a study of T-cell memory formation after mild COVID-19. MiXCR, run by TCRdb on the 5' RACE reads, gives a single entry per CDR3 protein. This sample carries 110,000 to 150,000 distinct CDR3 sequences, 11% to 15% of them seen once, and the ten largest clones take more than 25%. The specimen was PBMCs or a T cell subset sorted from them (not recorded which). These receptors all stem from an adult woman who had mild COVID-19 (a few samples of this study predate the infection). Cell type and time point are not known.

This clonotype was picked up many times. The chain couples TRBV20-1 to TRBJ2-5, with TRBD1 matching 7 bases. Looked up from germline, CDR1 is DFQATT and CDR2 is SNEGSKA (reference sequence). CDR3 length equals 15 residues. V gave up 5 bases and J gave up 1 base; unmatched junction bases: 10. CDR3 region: CSAEQGILAQETQYF. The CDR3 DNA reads TGCAGTGCTGAACAGGGGATCTTAGCCCAAGAGACCCAGTACTTC.

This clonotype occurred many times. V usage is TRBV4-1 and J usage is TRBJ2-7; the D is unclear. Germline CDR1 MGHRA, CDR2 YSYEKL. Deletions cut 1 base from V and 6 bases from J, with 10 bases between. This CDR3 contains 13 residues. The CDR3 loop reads CASSQGGRTEQYF. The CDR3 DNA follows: TGCGCCAGCAGCCAAGGGGGTAGGACCGAGCAGTACTTC.

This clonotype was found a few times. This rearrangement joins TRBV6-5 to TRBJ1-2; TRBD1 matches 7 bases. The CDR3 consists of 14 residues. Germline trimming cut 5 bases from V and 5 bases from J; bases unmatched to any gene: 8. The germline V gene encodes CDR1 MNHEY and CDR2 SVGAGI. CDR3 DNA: TGTGCCAGCAGTCCCAGACAGGGCGGGTATGGCTACACCTTC. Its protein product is CASSPRQGGYGYTF.

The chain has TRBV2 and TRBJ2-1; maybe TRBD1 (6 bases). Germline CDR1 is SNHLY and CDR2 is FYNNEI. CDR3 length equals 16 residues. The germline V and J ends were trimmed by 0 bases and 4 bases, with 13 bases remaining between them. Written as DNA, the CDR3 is TGTGCCAGCAGTGAAGCAGAGGGGGAAGCTTACAATGAGCAGTTCTTC. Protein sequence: CASSEAEGEAYNEQFF.

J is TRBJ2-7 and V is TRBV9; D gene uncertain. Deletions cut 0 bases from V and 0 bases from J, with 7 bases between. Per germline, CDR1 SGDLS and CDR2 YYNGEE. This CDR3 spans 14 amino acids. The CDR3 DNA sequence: TGTGCCAGCAGCGTAGTGAGTGACTCCTACGAGCAGTACTTC. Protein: CASSVVSDSYEQYF.

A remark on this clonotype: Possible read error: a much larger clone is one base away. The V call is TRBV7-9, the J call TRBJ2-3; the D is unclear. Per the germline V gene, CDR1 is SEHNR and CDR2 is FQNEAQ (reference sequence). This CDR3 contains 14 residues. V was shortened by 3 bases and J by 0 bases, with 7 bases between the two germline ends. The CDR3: CASSLVPSTDTQYF. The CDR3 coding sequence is TGTGCCAGCAGCTTGGTCCCTAGCACAGATACGCAGTATTTT.

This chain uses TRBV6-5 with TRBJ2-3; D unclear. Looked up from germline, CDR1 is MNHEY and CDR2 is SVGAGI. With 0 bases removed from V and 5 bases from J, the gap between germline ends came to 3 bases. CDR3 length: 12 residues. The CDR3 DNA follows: TGTGCCAGCAGTTACTCGAGAGATACGCAGTATTTT. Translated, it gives CASSYSRDTQYF.

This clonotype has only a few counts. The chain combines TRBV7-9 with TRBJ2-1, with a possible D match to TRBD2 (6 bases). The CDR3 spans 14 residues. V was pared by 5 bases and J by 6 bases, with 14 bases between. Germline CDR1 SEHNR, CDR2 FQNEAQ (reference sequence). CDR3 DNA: TGTGCCAGCAGCCACAAGGACTATACCAATGAGCAGTTCTTC. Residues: CASSHKDYTNEQFF.

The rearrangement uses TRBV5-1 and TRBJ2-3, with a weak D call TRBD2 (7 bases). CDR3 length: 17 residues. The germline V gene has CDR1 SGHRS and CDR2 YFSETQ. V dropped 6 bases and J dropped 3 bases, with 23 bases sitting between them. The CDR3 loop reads CASTLGEGGRRTDTQYF. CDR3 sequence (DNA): TGCGCCAGCACCCTGGGTGAGGGGGGGCGCAGGACAGATACGCAGTATTTT.